This T cell receptor (beta chain) was observed in a study of shared clonotypes between healthy human individuals. This table comes from immunoSEQ multiplex PCR, and its TCRdb copy is limited to in-frame clones, with some not included. The table includes about 610,000 clones, approximately 96% detected once. CD8 cells regarded as naive lacked CD45RO, were positively chosen for CCR7, and omitted terminally differentiated effector memory CD45RA+ cells. The CDR3 has 17 residues. Trimming removed 1 base at V and 2 bases at J, with 17 bases between. Germline V gene sequence: CDR1 MGHRA, CDR2 YSYEKL. Study-wide findings and caveats: It was observed that approximately 5% of naive CD4 clonotypes were shared across several donors.

Worth noting for this clone: Its antigen is still unknown.

The rearrangement joins TRBV4-1 to TRBJ1-1; D not resolved. The sequenced sample was naive CD8+ T cells sorted from blood. The source of this sequence is a woman in her twenties or thirties in good health. CDR3 in DNA: TGCGCCAGCAGCCAAGTTTCCTTATCAGAGGGTAACACTGAAGCTTTCTTT. Protein product: CASSQVSLSEGNTEAFF.